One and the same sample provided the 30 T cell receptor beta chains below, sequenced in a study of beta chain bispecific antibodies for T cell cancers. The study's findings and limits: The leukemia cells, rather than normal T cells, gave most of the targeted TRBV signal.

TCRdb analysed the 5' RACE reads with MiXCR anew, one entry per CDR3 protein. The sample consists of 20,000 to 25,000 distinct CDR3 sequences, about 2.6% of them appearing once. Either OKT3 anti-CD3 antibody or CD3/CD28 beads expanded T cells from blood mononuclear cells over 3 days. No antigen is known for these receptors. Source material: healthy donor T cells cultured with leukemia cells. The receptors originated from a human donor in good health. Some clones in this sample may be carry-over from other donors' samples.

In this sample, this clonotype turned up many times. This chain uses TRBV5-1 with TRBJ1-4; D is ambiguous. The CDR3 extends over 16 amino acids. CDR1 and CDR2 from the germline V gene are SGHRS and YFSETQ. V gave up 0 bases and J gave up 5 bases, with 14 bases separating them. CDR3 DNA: TGCGCCAGCAGCTTGGCTCCAGGTGGATTAAATGAAAAACTGTTTTTT. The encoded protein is CASSLAPGGLNEKLFF.

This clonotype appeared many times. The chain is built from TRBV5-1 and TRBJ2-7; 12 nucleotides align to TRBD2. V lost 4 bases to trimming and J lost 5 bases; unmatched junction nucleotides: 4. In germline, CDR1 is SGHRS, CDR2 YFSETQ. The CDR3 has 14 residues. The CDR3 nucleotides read TGCGCCAGCAGCAAACTAGCGGGGGGTCACGAGCAGTACTTC. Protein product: CASSKLAGGHEQYF.

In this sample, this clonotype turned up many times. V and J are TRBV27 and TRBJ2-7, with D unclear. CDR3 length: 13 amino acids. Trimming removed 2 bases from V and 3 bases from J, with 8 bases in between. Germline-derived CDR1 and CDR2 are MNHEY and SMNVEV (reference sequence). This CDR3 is CASSLGASYEQYF. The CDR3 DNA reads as TGTGCCAGCAGTTTAGGTGCCAGCTACGAGCAGTACTTC.

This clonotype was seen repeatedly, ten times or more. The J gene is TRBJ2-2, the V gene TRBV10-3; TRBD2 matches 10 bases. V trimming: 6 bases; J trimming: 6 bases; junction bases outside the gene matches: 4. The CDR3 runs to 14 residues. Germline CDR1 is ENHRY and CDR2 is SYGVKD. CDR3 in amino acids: CAIRGTSASGELFF. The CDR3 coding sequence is TGTGCCATCAGGGGGACTAGCGCATCCGGGGAGCTGTTTTTT.

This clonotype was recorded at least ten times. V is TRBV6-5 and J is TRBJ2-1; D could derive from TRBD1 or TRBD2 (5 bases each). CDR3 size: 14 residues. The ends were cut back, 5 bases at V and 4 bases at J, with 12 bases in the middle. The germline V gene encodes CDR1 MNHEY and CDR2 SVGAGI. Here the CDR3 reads CASSPGTNYNEQFF. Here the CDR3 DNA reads TGTGCCAGCAGTCCCGGGACGAATTACAATGAGCAGTTCTTC.

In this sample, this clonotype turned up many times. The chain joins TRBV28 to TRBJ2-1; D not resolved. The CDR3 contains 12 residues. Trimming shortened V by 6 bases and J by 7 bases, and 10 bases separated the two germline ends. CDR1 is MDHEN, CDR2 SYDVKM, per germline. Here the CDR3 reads CASSRVENEQFF. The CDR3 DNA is TGTGCCAGCAGCCGAGTAGAGAATGAGCAGTTCTTC.

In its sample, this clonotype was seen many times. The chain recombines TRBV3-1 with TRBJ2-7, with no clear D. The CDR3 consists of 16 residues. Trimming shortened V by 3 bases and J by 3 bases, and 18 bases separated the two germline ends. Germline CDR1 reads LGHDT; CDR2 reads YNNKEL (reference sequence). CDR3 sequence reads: CASSHSRTSSLYEQYF. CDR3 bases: TGTGCCAGCAGCCATTCTAGGACCTCTTCTCTCTACGAGCAGTACTTC.

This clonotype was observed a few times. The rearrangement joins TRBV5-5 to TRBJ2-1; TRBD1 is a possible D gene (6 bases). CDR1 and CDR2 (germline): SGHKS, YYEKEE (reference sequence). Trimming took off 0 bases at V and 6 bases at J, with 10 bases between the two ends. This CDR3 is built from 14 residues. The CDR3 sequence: CASSLGGQINEQFF. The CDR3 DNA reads TGTGCCAGCAGCTTGGGGGGGCAAATCAATGAGCAGTTCTTC.

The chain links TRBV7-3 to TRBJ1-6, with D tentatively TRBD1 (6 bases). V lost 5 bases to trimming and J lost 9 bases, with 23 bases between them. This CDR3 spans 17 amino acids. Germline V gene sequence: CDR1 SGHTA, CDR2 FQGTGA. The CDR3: CASSAREVGRGGSPLHF. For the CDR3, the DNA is TGTGCCAGCAGCGCCCGTGAAGTGGGCAGGGGAGGTTCACCCCTCCACTTT.

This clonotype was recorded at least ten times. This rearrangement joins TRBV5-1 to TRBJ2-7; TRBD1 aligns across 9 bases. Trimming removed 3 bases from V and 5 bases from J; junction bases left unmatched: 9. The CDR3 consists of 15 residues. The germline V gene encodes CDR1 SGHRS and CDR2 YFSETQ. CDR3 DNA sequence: TGCGCCAGCAGCTCTACCCGGGACAGGGTCGACGAGCAGTACTTC. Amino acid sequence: CASSSTRDRVDEQYF.

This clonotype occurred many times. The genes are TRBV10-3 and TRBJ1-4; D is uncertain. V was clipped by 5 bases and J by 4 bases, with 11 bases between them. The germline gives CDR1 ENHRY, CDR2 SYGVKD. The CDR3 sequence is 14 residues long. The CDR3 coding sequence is TGTGCCATCAGTTCAGAAGGGAATAATGAAAAACTGTTTTTT. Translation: CAISSEGNNEKLFF.

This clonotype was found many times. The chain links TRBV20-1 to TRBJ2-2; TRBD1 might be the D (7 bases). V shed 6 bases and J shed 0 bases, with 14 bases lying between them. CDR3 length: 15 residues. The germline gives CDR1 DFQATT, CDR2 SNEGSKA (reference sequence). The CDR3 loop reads CSARRGLPNTGELFF. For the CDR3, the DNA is TGCAGTGCGAGGAGGGGGCTACCGAACACCGGGGAGCTGTTTTTT.

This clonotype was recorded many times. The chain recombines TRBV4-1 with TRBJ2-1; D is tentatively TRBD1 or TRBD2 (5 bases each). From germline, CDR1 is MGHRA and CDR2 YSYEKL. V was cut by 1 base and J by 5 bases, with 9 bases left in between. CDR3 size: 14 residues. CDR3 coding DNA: TGCGCCAGCAGCCAAGCCCAGGGAGACAATGAGCAGTTCTTC. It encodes CASSQAQGDNEQFF.

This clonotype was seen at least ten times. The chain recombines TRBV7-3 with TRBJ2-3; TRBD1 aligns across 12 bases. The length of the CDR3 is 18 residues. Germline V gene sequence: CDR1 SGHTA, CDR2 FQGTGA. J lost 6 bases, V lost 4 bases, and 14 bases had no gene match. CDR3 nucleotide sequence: TGTGCCAGCAGCTCATCCGGGACAGGGGGCCACCCCCGGGATACGCAGTATTTT. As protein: CASSSSGTGGHPRDTQYF.

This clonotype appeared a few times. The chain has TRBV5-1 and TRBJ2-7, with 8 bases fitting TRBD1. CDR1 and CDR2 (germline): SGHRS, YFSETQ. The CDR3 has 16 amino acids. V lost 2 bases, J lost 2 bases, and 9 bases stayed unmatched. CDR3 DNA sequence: TGCGCCAGCAGCTTTTGGACAGGGTCCTTAACCTACGAGCAGTACTTC. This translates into CASSFWTGSLTYEQYF.

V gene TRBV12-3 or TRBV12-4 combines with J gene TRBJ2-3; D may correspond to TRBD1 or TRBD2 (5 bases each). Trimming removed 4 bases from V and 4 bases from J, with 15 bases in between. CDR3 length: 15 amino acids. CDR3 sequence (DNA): TGTGCCAGCAGTTCACCACAGGTCGGGGCAGATACGCAGTATTTT. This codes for CASSSPQVGADTQYF.

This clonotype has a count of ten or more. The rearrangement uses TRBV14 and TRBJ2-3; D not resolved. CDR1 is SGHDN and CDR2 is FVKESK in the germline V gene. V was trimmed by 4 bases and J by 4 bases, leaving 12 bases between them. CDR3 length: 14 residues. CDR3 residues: CASSPLSAADTQYF. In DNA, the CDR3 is TGTGCCAGCAGCCCCCTCTCCGCAGCAGATACGCAGTATTTT.

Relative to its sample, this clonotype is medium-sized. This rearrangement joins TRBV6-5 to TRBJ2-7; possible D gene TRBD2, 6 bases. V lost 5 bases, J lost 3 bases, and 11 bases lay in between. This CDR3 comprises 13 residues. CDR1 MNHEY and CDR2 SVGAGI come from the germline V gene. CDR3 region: CASSPGLNYEQYF. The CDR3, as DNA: TGTGCCAGCAGTCCGGGACTCAACTACGAGCAGTACTTC.

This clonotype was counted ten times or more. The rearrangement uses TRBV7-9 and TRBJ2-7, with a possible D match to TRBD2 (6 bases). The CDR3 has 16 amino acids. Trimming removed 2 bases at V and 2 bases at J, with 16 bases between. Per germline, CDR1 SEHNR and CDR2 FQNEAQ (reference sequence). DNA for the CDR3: TGTGCCAGCAGCTTAAGTTTCGGGGAGGCGACCTACGAGCAGTACTTC. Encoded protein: CASSLSFGEATYEQYF.

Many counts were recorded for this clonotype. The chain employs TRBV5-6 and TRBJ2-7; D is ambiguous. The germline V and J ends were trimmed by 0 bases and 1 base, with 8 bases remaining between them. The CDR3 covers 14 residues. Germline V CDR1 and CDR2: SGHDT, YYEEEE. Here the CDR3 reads CASSLDRESYEQYF. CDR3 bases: TGTGCCAGCAGCTTGGACCGAGAGTCCTACGAGCAGTACTTC.

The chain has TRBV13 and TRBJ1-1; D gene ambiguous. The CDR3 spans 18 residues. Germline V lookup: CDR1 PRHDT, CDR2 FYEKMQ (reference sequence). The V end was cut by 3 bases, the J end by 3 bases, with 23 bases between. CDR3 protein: CASSFVTAWEPGDTEAFF. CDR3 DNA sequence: TGTGCCAGCAGCTTCGTAACGGCGTGGGAGCCCGGTGACACTGAAGCTTTCTTT. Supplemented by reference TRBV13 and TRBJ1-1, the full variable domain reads AAGVIQSPRHLIKEKRETATLKCYPIPRHDTVYWYQQGPGQDPQFLISFYEKMQSDKGSIPDRFSAQQFSDYHSELNMSSLELGDSALYFCASSFVTAWEPGDTEAFFGQGTRLTVV.

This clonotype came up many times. Written as DNA, the CDR3 is TGTGCCAGCAGCTTGCGGGGAAGCGCTGAAGCTTTCTTT. Protein: CASSLRGSAEAFF. This chain links TRBV5-8 with TRBJ1-1; D not certain. The CDR3 consists of 13 residues. V was clipped by 1 base and J by 6 bases, with 10 bases between them. CDR1 and CDR2 from the germline V gene are SGHTS and YDEGEE. Filled out from reference TRBV5-8 and TRBJ1-1, the complete variable domain reads EAGVTQSPTHLIKTRGQQATLRCSPISGHTSVYWYQQALGLGLQFLLWYDEGEERNRGNFPPRFSGRQFPNYSSELNVNALELEDSALYLCASSLRGSAEAFFGQGTRLTVV.

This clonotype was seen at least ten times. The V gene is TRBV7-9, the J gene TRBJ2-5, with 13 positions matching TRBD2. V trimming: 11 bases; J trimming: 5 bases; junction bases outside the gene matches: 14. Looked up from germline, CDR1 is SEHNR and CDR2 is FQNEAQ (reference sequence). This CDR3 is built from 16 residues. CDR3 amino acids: CAAPEGTSGTGETQYF. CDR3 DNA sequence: TGTGCCGCCCCGGAGGGGACTAGCGGGACGGGGGAGACCCAGTACTTC.

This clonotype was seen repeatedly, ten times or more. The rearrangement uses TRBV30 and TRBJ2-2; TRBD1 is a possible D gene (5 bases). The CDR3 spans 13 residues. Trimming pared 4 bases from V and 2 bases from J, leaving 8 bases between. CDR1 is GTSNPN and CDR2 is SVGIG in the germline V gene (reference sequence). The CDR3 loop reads CAWTDSNTGELFF. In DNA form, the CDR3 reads TGTGCCTGGACAGACAGTAACACCGGGGAGCTGTTTTTT.

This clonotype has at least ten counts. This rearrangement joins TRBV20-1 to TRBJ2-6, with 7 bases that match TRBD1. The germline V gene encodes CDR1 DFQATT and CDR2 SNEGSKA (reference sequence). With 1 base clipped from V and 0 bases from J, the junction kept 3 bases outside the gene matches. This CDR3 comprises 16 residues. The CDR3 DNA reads TGCAGTGCTAGAGTAGGGGGCTCCTCTGGGGCCAACGTCCTGACTTTC. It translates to CSARVGGSSGANVLTF.

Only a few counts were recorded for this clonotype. The CDR3 sequence: CASSLPRVATNEKLFF. In nucleotides, the CDR3 is TGTGCCAGCAGCTTACCCAGGGTGGCAACTAATGAAAAACTGTTTTTT. The V and J genes are TRBV7-8 and TRBJ1-4; a weak D match, TRBD1 (5 bases). Trimming stripped 2 bases from V and 0 bases from J, with 10 bases between. Germline V CDR1 and CDR2: SGHVS, FQNEAQ. The CDR3 runs 16 residues.

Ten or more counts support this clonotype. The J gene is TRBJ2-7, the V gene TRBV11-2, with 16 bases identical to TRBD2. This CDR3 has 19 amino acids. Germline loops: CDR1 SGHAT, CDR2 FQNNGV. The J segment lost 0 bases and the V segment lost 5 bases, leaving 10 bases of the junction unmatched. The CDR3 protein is CASSPGLAGGPDSSYEQYF. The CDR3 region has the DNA TGTGCCAGCAGCCCGGGACTAGCGGGGGGGCCCGATAGCTCCTACGAGCAGTACTTC.

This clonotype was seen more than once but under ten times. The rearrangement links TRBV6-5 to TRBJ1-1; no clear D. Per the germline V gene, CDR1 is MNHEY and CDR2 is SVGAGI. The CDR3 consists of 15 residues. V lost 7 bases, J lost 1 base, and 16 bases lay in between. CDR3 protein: CASKGDEGWNTEAFF. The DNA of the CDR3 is TGTGCCAGCAAGGGTGACGAGGGATGGAACACTGAAGCTTTCTTT.

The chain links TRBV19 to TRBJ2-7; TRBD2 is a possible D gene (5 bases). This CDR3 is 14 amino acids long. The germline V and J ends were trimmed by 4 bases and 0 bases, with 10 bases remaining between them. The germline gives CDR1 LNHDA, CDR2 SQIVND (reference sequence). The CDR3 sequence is CASSTKDFSYEQYF. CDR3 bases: TGTGCCAGTAGTACCAAGGACTTCTCCTACGAGCAGTACTTC.

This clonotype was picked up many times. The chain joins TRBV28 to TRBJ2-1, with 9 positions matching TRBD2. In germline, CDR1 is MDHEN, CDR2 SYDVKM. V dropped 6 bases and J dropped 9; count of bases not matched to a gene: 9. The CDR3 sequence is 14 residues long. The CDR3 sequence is CASRPAGGPGEQFF. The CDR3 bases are TGTGCCAGCAGGCCGGCGGGGGGGCCGGGTGAGCAGTTCTTC.